This T cell receptor beta chain derives from a study of cytomegalovirus exposure and HLA in healthy donors. Notes on the study in general: Analysis was carried out at a later point, and it linked a missense DCLRE1C variant to TCR beta V- and J-gene trimming. Confirmation in vitro established that a few CMV-associated chains were specific for CMV antigens.

As regards this clone: The antigen is unknown.

Donors counted as nominally healthy when sampled, yet unrecorded immune exposures were likely. Both 60 Vbeta primers and 13 Jbeta primers went into the PCR. Measured with immunoSEQ multiplex PCR; TCRdb has only the in-frame clones, and not every one. The sample lists about 67,000 clones, 65% to 70% seen once, with 2% to 2.5% in the top ten. Trimming left V 0 bases short and J 2 bases short, with 11 bases between. Germline V gives CDR1 SGHRS, CDR2 YFSETQ. The CDR3 consists of 15 residues. The V and J genes are TRBV5-1 and TRBJ2-5, with D maybe TRBD1 (7 bases). The sequence was obtained from a woman in her twenties or thirties in good health and CMV-seronegative. Sample: PBMCs. CDR3 bases: TGCGCCAGCAGCTTGGGGGCGGGACAGCAAGAGACCCAGTACTTC. Translating gives CASSLGAGQQETQYF.